Presented here are 10 T cell receptor beta chains from one specimen sequenced in a study of blood T cell repertoires in COVID-19. The repertoire was sequenced with immunoSEQ multiplex PCR; TCRdb's copy has only in-frame clones and lacks some. The sample contains 140,000 to 150,000 clones, 70% to 90% of which appear only once. The material sequenced was peripheral blood. These receptors all come from a man between 70 and 80 years old with acute or convalescent COVID-19.

V is TRBV27 and J is TRBJ2-1, with a weak D call TRBD1 (6 bases). The germline CDR1 and CDR2 sequences are MNHEY and SMNVEV (reference sequence). The CDR3 has 15 residues. Trimming pared 3 bases from V and 8 bases from J, leaving 17 bases between. The CDR3 DNA is TGTGCCAGCAGTTTTAATTTACAGGGAGAGGATGAGCAGTTCTTC. It yields the protein CASSFNLQGEDEQFF.

This chain's CDR3 is CASSLQGAEYGYTF. The CDR3 bases are TGTGCCAGTAGCTTACAGGGGGCGGAGTATGGCTACACCTTC. The V gene is TRBV19, the J gene TRBJ1-2; TRBD1 agrees at 9 bases. Germline trimming cut 6 bases from V and 5 bases from J; bases unmatched to any gene: 7. The germline V gene encodes CDR1 LNHDA and CDR2 SQIVND (reference sequence). The CDR3 totals 14 residues.

This chain joins TRBV27 and TRBJ2-1; D uncertain. Germline-derived CDR1 and CDR2 are MNHEY and SMNVEV (reference sequence). Trimming pared 6 bases from V and 2 bases from J, leaving 8 bases between. The CDR3 length is 13 residues. CDR3 sequence reads: CASSPDPYNEQFF. The CDR3 bases are TGTGCCAGCAGCCCAGATCCCTACAATGAGCAGTTCTTC.

The J gene is TRBJ2-1, the V gene TRBV20-1, with 11 bases aligning to TRBD2. The J segment lost 4 bases and the V segment lost 3 bases, leaving 5 bases of the junction unmatched. Germline values: CDR1 DFQATT, CDR2 SNEGSKA (reference sequence). The CDR3 runs to 15 residues. CDR3 nucleotides: TGCAGTGCTAGTTCGCGACTAGCGGGGTACAATGAGCAGTTCTTC. Protein product: CSASSRLAGYNEQFF.

This sequence joins TRBV6-1 and TRBJ2-3; the match to TRBD2 covers 7 bases. Germline loops: CDR1 MNHNS, CDR2 SASEGT. V lost 3 bases, J lost 0 bases, and 6 bases stayed unmatched. This CDR3 is 16 amino acids long. CDR3 region: CASSDSGLPSTDTQYF. CDR3 nucleotides: TGTGCCAGCAGTGATTCGGGACTACCGAGCACAGATACGCAGTATTTT.

The chain has TRBV14 and TRBJ1-1; D is possibly TRBD1 (5 bases). Germline loops: CDR1 SGHDN, CDR2 FVKESK. This CDR3 spans 18 amino acids. V gave up 4 bases and J gave up 5 bases, with 26 bases separating them. This CDR3 is CASSPWLGEKGPRTEAFF. The CDR3 coding sequence is TGTGCCAGCAGCCCGTGGCTCGGCGAAAAGGGGCCCCGGACTGAAGCTTTCTTT.

This chain connects TRBV3-1 (or the pseudogene TRBV3-2) to TRBJ1-2; possible D gene TRBD1, 5 bases. The CDR3 consists of 14 residues. V lost 4 bases, J lost 4 bases, and 13 bases lay in between. CDR1 is LGHDT, CDR2 YNNKEL, per germline (reference sequence). The CDR3 reads CASSPRRQFYGYTF. In DNA, the CDR3 is TGTGCCAGCAGCCCAAGGCGACAGTTCTATGGCTACACCTTC.

The genes are TRBV2 and TRBJ1-1; the match to TRBD1 covers 7 bases. The CDR3 contains 14 residues. Germline loops: CDR1 SNHLY, CDR2 FYNNEI. V lost 1 base and J lost 4; bases outside the gene matches: 3. The CDR3 loop reads CASSEGQGVTEAFF. CDR3 nucleotide sequence: TGTGCCAGCAGTGAAGGGCAGGGGGTCACTGAAGCTTTCTTT.

CDR3 sequence: CAISRERESQPQHF. The DNA of the CDR3 is TGTGCCATCAGTCGGGAGAGGGAGAGTCAGCCCCAGCATTTT. The chain recombines TRBV10-3 with TRBJ1-5, with no clear D. Germline CDR1 and CDR2: ENHRY and SYGVKD. V was pared by 5 bases and J by 6 bases, with 14 bases between. This CDR3 is 14 amino acids long.

The V and J genes are TRBV21-1 and TRBJ1-5. TRBV21-1 is a listed pseudogene. CDR3 size: 16 residues. CDR3 in amino acids: CASSSTCGGTNQPQHF. CDR3 coding DNA: TGTGCCAGCAGCTCGACCTGCGGGGGGACCAATCAGCCCCAGCATTTT.